The sample holds one count of the clone carrying this T cell receptor (beta chain). The data are from a study of blood T cell repertoires in COVID-19. Those enrolled in Seattle joined during active infection and were followed longitudinally afterward. The germline V gene has CDR1 MNHEY and CDR2 SVGAGI. This CDR3 has 15 amino acids. Trimming cost V 7 bases and J 10 bases; bases outside gene matches: 10. In the original analysis: Estimated nucleated cell counts came from reference gene primer amplification. Here immunoSEQ multiplex PCR was the method, and the copy in TCRdb shows in-frame clones only, minus some. D and trimming come from the DNA, and the V and J calls and clone size come from that table. The sample has 100,000 to 150,000 clones; around 89% are singletons.

The specimen sequenced was peripheral blood. This sequence joins TRBV6-5 and TRBJ1-6; 10 bases align to TRBD1. This TCR came from a man between 60 and 70 years old with COVID-19, enrolled during active disease. CDR3 nucleotide sequence: TGTGCCAGCACCCCCGGGACGACAGGGGGCTCACCCCTCCACTTT. Its translation: CASTPGTTGGSPLHF.